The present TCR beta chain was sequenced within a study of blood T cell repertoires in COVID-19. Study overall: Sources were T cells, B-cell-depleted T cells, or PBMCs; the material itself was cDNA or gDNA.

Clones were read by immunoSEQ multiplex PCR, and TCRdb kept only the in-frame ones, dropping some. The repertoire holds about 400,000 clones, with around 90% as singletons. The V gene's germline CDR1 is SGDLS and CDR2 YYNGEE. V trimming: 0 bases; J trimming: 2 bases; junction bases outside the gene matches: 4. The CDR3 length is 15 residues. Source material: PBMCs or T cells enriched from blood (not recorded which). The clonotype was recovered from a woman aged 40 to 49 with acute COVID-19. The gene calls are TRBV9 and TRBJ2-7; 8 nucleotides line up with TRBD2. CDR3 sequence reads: CASSVGLAGPYEQYF. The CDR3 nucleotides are TGTGCCAGCAGCGTAGGCCTAGCGGGCCCCTACGAGCAGTACTTC.